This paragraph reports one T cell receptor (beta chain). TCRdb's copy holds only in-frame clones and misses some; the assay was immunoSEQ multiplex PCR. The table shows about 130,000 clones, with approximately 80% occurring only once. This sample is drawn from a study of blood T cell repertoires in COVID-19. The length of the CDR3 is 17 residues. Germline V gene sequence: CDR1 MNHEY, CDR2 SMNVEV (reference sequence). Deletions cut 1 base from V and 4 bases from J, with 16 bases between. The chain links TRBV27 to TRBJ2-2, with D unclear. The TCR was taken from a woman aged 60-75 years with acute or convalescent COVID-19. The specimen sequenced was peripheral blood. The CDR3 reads CASSLYARERGTGELFF. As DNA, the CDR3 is TGTGCCAGCAGTTTATACGCCCGAGAGAGAGGCACCGGGGAGCTGTTTTTT.